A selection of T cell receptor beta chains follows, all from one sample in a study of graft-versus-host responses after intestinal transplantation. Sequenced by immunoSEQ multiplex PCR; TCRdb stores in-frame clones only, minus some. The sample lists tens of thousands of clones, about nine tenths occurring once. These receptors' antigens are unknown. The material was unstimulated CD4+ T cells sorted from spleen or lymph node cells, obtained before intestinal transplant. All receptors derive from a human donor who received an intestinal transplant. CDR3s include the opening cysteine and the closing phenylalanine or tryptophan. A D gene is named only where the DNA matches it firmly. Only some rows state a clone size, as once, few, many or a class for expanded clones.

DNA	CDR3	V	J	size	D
TGTGCCAGTAGTATAGTACAGGGGGCCTCCGGGGAGCTGTTTTTT	CASSIVQGASGELFF	TRBV19	TRBJ2-2	NA	TRBD1
TGTGCCAGCTCACCAGCGACACAGGTAACCTACGAGCAGTACTTC	CASSPATQVTYEQYF	TRBV18	TRBJ2-7	NA	NA
TGTGCCTGGAGGTTCATAAGCCGCTATGGCTACACCTTC	CAWRFISRYGYTF	TRBV30	TRBJ1-2	NA	NA
TGTGCCACCCAGCGATATGGGTCACGATATAATTCACCCCTCCACTTT	CATQRYGSRYNSPLHF	TRBV27	TRBJ1-6	NA	NA
TGTGCCAGCAGTTACCTTCAGGTGGGTGAAGCTTTCTTT	CASSYLQVGEAFF	TRBV6-5	TRBJ1-1	NA	NA
TGTGCCAGTAGTATGAAAGGACTAGCGGGGACAGATACGCAGTATTTT	CASSMKGLAGTDTQYF	TRBV19	TRBJ2-3	NA	TRBD2
TGTGCCAGTAGTACTACCGGGACAGGGGGTGAGCAGTACTTC	CASSTTGTGGEQYF	TRBV19	TRBJ2-7	NA	TRBD1
TGTGCCAGCAGCTTCCGAACATCCTACGAGCAGTACTTC	CASSFRTSYEQYF	TRBV7-2	TRBJ2-7	NA	NA
TGCGCCAGCAGCCAAGGGACAGCTAACTATGGCTACACCTTC	CASSQGTANYGYTF	TRBV4-3	TRBJ1-2	NA	NA
TGTGCCAGCTCACCTAGCGACGGGCGGATCAATCAGCCCCAGCATTTT	CASSPSDGRINQPQHF	TRBV18	TRBJ1-5	NA	NA
TGTGCCAGCAGCTTGGGGGGCAAAAACACCGGGGAGCTGTTTTTT	CASSLGGKNTGELFF	TRBV5-6	TRBJ2-2	NA	NA
TGTGCCACCAGCAGAGACCCGGGATCTCAGCAGTACTTC	CATSRDPGSQQYF	TRBV15	TRBJ2-7	NA	NA
TGCGCCAGCAGCTTGGAACAAGGGAGGACAAGCACAGATACGCAGTATTTT	CASSLEQGRTSTDTQYF	TRBV5-1	TRBJ2-3	once	NA